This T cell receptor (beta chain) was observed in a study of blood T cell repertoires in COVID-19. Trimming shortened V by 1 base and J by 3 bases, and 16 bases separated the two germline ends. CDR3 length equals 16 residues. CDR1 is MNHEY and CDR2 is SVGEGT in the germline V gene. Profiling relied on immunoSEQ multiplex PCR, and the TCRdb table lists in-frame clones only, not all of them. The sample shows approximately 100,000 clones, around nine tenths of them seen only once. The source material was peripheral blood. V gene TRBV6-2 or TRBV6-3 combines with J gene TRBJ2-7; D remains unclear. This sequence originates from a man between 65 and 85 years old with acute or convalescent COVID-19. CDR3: CASSYYTRRLSYEQYF. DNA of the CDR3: TGTGCCAGCAGTTACTATACGAGGAGATTAAGCTACGAGCAGTACTTC.